This TCR beta chain was sequenced during a study of pediatric ulcerative colitis (dated by TCRdb to between 2018 and 2021). Some background on the complete study: Pancolitis was present in over 5 ulcerative colitis patients and left-sided colitis in two, and histology consistent with ulcerative colitis was found in all of these patients. From fewer than ten newly diagnosed, treatment-naive pediatric ulcerative colitis patients and four non-IBD control children, paired blood and rectal samples were collected. Using the Pediatric Ulcerative Colitis Activity Index, two patients were classed as having mild disease, several as having moderate disease and three as having acute severe colitis.

What the work shows at the level of the full study, not this receptor alone: The healthy control group was small, consisting of only four individuals. Because repertoires came from total lymphocyte DNA, patterns in rare subsets such as regulatory T cells may not be reflected. Blood-derived T cells may have been included in rectal pinch biopsies, especially in patients with overt colitis. For technical reasons, the blood samples of a couple of patients yielded substantially fewer templates, so those samples were excluded from the blood-rectal overlap analysis. Two rectal CDR3 clonotypes were present in all ulcerative colitis patients and in none of the controls. Compared with controls, ulcerative colitis patients showed significantly higher autologous blood-rectal clonal overlap, a finding that suggests increased T cell trafficking to inflamed tissue. Rectal repertoire features separated controls, mild-moderate and acute severe colitis patients; acute severe colitis showed reduced rectal diversity due to clonal expansions.

During colonoscopy, one to two pinch biopsies were obtained from the rectum for research. Ulcerative colitis patients had received no immunosuppressive medication before the diagnostic colonoscopy. Before DNA isolation, rectal biopsies were subjected to proteinase K digestion. The Wizard kit (Promega) was used to extract genomic DNA from both blood and intestinal samples. Using the immunoSEQ TRB Survey service, rearranged CDR3 beta regions were amplified from genomic DNA with multiplex V and J primers. To keep depth equal across samples, survey-level sequencing depth of up to 500,000 reads per sample was applied. The libraries were purified, combined into pools and sequenced with Illumina technology. Processing in the source paper ran as follows. immunoSEQ online tools were used for productive clonality, sample overlap, pairwise scatters, CDR3 beta length, V/D/J gene usage and productiveness. Calculated diversity was the number of unique rearrangements divided by total templates times 100; Shannon and Simpson indices were also computed. Principal component analysis was performed on Z-score normalized data with the R prcomp function and the ggbiplot package. Morisita's index was used to measure clonal overlap between blood and rectum within each subject. In its TCRdb copy, this immuneACCESS table keeps in-frame sequences only and misses some clones. Where compared with another copy, unresolved V genes explain less than half of these, and the others have no known cause. V, J and clone size were drawn from that table, and D and trimming were deduced from the DNA. Recorded for this sample are over 45,000 clones; more than 60% of them occurred a single time. The ten largest clonotypes hold around 3.8% of the sample.

Compared with germline, V lacks 6 bases and J lacks 0 bases; bases without a gene match: 0. The CDR3 spans 14 residues, from the cysteine through the phenylalanine. Solely the CDR3 DNA is kept, with 42 bases framed from the first base. From the germline V gene, CDR1 is MNHNS and CDR2 is SASEGT. As regards this clone: This receptor's antigen is unknown. No base quality values were provided; no much bigger clone lies one nucleotide off.

Sequencing used gut tissue. Recombination linked TRBV6-1 to TRBJ2-3, with 10 middle bases fitting TRBD2. The TCR sequence derives from a girl aged 5-17 years with moderate ulcerative colitis. The DNA sequence follows: TGTGCCAGCAGACTAGCGGGGAGCACAGATACGCAGTATTTT. The encoded protein is CASRLAGSTDTQYF.